Below, 24 T cell receptor beta chains from the same sample are listed, as sequenced in a study of cytotoxic CD8 clonotypes in ibrutinib-treated CLL. This table comes from immunoSEQ multiplex PCR, and its TCRdb copy is limited to in-frame clones, with some not included. The sample lists roughly 300,000 clones, approximately 76% occurring once. This material consisted of PBMCs, taken at disease progression, from a patient treated with ibrutinib. The receptors stem from a human donor with chronic lymphocytic leukemia.

Details on this clone: The junction departs from the called germline gene at one end, perhaps through a read error. This chain connects TRBV11-2 to TRBJ2-5; no reliable D call. Germline V gene sequence: CDR1 SGHAT, CDR2 FQNNGV. The CDR3 contains 12 residues. CDR3 protein: CASSLGQVTQYF. The CDR3 DNA reads TGTGCCAGCAGCTTAGGTCAAGTGACCCAGTACTTC. The whole variable domain, remainder taken from reference TRBV11-2 and TRBJ2-5, is EAGVAQSPRYKIIEKRQSVAFWCNPISGHATLYWYQQILGQGPKLLIQFQNNGVVDDSQLPKDRFSAERLKGVDSTLKIQPAKLEDSAVYLCASSLGQVTQYFGPGTRLLVL.

This clone was found a few times. The chain employs TRBV5-1 and TRBJ1-3; maybe TRBD1 (5 bases). This CDR3 region has 14 residues. Germline V CDR1 and CDR2: SGHRS, YFSETQ. Trimming stripped 0 bases from V and 7 bases from J, with 11 bases between. This chain's CDR3 is CASSLGDYFNTIYF. The CDR3, as DNA: TGCGCCAGCAGCTTGGGGGACTATTTTAACACCATATATTTT. The full variable domain, in which reference TRBV5-1 and TRBJ1-3 provide the parts outside the CDR3, is KAGVTQTPRYLIKTRGQQVTLSCSPISGHRSVSWYQQTPGQGLQFLFEYFSETQRNKGNFPGRFSGRQFSNSRSEMNVSTLELGDSALYLCASSLGDYFNTIYFGEGSWLTVV.

The gene calls are TRBV4-2 and TRBJ2-3, with TRBD2 matching 7 bases. The CDR3 consists of 15 residues. Germline CDR1 reads LGHNA; CDR2 reads YNFKEQ. V dropped 2 bases and J dropped 2; count of bases not matched to a gene: 4. Here the CDR3 reads CASSQPRGTTDTQYF. In DNA, the CDR3 is TGTGCCAGCAGCCAACCGCGGGGGACCACAGATACGCAGTATTTT.

With regard to this clone: The junction shows a germline mismatch at one end, possibly a read error. This rearrangement joins TRBV11-1 to TRBJ2-3; 9 positions match TRBD2. Germline V gene sequence: CDR1 SGHAT, CDR2 FQDESV (reference sequence). CDR3 size: 15 residues. This chain's CDR3 is CTSSLLAGVGDTQYF. CDR3 coding DNA: TGTACCAGCAGCTTGTTAGCGGGAGTGGGAGATACGCAGTATTTT.

This clone came up once. The sample carries other DNA sequences with the same CDR3. This chain links TRBV29-1 with TRBJ2-3; D unresolved. Trimming shortened V by 4 bases and J by 0 bases, and 8 bases separated the two germline ends. Germline CDR1 and CDR2: SQVTM and ANQGSEA. There are 13 residues in the CDR3. The chain's CDR3 is CSVGLGSTDTQYF. The CDR3, as DNA: TGCAGCGTTGGACTGGGGAGCACAGATACGCAGTATTTT.

The CDR3: CASSLLRDYRAEQFF. The CDR3 DNA follows: TGTGCCAGCAGCCTTCTCCGGGACTACCGGGCGGAGCAGTTCTTC. The V call is TRBV7-9, the J call TRBJ2-1, with 7 bases aligning to TRBD2. The CDR3 sequence is 15 residues long. Germline values: CDR1 SEHNR, CDR2 FQNEAQ (reference sequence). Germline trimming cut 5 bases from V and 10 bases from J; bases unmatched to any gene: 14.

This rearrangement joins TRBV1 to TRBJ2-7. TRBV1 is a documented pseudogene. The length of the CDR3 is 15 residues. The chain's CDR3 is CTSSLSPGRLYEQYF. DNA of the CDR3: TGCACCAGCAGCCTGTCCCCGGGACGGTTGTACGAGCAGTACTTC.

The chain recombines TRBV7-3 with TRBJ1-2, with D tentatively TRBD1 (5 bases). CDR1 SGHTA and CDR2 FQGTGA come from the germline V gene. The CDR3 contains 15 residues. Trimming stripped 6 bases from V and 5 bases from J, with 19 bases between. The CDR3 coding sequence is TGTGCCAGCAGTCCGGACCCGGGGGTGGGATATGGCTACACCTTC. Its protein is CASSPDPGVGYGYTF.

J is TRBJ2-1 and V is TRBV27; 15 positions match TRBD2. From germline, CDR1 is MNHEY and CDR2 SMNVEV (reference sequence). The CDR3 sequence is 18 residues long. V shed 3 bases, J shed 9 bases, and the junction held 12 bases outside the gene matches. The CDR3 DNA is TGTGCCAGCAGTTTTAGGGGGACTAGCGGGAGGACGAAGCGTGAGCAGTTCTTC. It encodes CASSFRGTSGRTKREQFF.

The CDR3: CASSPTPDPERGYTF. In nucleotides, the CDR3 is TGTGCCAGCTCACCAACTCCTGACCCTGAACGTGGCTACACCTTC. The V gene is TRBV18, the J gene TRBJ1-2; D is unclear. The CDR3 is made up of 15 amino acids. With 2 bases removed from V and 7 bases from J, the gap between germline ends came to 17 bases. Germline V gene data show CDR1 as KGHSH and CDR2 as LQKENI.

The chain joins TRBV2 to TRBJ1-2, with a weak D call TRBD1 (6 bases). CDR1 is SNHLY and CDR2 is FYNNEI in the germline V gene. V lost 1 base and J lost 6, with 12 bases in between. This CDR3 comprises 14 residues. The CDR3 DNA sequence: TGTGCCAGCAGTGAAGGGGACATGGAAAATGGCTACACCTTC. It is translated as CASSEGDMENGYTF. Based on the CDR3 plus reference TRBV2 and TRBJ1-2, the full variable domain is EPEVTQTPSHQVTQMGQEVILRCVPISNHLYFYWYRQILGQKVEFLVSFYNNEISEKSEIFDDQFSVERPDGSNFTLKIRSTKLEDSAMYFCASSEGDMENGYTFGSGTRLTVV.

This rearrangement joins TRBV11-2 to TRBJ2-1; possible D gene TRBD1, 6 bases. The CDR3 has 12 residues. V was pared by 5 bases and J by 9 bases, with 11 bases between. CDR1 is SGHAT and CDR2 is FQNNGV in the germline V gene. CDR3 DNA sequence: TGTGCCAGCAGCATGAGGGGGATTGAGCAGTTCTTC. Its protein is CASSMRGIEQFF.

This rearrangement joins TRBV29-1 to TRBJ2-2; TRBD2 agrees at 11 bases. This CDR3 spans 16 amino acids. In germline, CDR1 is SQVTM, CDR2 ANQGSEA. V shed 6 bases and J 6 bases; nucleotides not matched to a gene: 12. The CDR3 protein is CSVGFSGRAGAGELFF. As DNA, the CDR3 is TGCAGCGTAGGGTTTAGCGGGAGGGCCGGGGCCGGGGAGCTGTTTTTT.

This chain's CDR3 is CAIASGSLDTQYF. In DNA form, the CDR3 reads TGTGCCATCGCCAGCGGGAGCTTAGATACGCAGTATTTT. This chain joins TRBV10-3 and TRBJ2-3; 8 nucleotides match TRBD2. From germline, CDR1 is ENHRY and CDR2 SYGVKD. The ends lost 8 bases at V and 5 bases at J; junction bases unmatched: 6. There are 13 residues in the CDR3.

The chain uses TRBV18 and TRBJ2-3; D possibly corresponds to TRBD1 (6 bases). Germline V gene sequence: CDR1 KGHSH, CDR2 LQKENI. V was shortened by 0 bases and J by 2 bases, with 9 bases between the two germline ends. This CDR3 is built from 15 residues. DNA of the CDR3: TGTGCCAGCTCACCACCCCAGGGGAACACAGATACGCAGTATTTT. It is translated as CASSPPQGNTDTQYF. The full variable domain, in which reference TRBV18 and TRBJ2-3 provide the parts outside the CDR3, is NAGVMQNPRHLVRRRGQEARLRCSPMKGHSHVYWYRQLPEEGLKFMVYLQKENIIDESGMPKERFSAEFPKEGPSILRIQQVVRGDSAAYFCASSPPQGNTDTQYFGPGTRLTVL.

The chain couples TRBV9 to TRBJ2-1; D not resolved. Trimming pared 4 bases from V and 0 bases from J, leaving 5 bases between. The CDR3 sequence is 13 residues long. Germline values: CDR1 SGDLS, CDR2 YYNGEE. CDR3: CASSPSSYNEQFF. The CDR3 DNA sequence: TGTGCCAGCAGCCCCAGCTCCTACAATGAGCAGTTCTTC.

This clone was counted a single time. The chain uses TRBV29-1 and TRBJ2-1; tentatively, D is TRBD2 (6 bases). Germline V gene data show CDR1 as SQVTM and CDR2 as ANQGSEA. This CDR3 comprises 15 residues. The V gene lost 3 bases and the J gene lost 9 bases, with 21 bases spanning the gap. CDR3 coding DNA: TGCAGCGTTGACCCCCCCGGCGGGGTGAGTGGTGAGCAGTTCTTC. Its translation is CSVDPPGGVSGEQFF.

In this sample, this clone turned up a few times. The J gene is TRBJ1-2, the V gene TRBV6-6; maybe TRBD1 (5 bases). The CDR3 loop spans 15 amino acids. Trimming took 0 bases from V and 6 from J, leaving 14 bases between them. The germline gives CDR1 MNHNY, CDR2 SVGAGI (reference sequence). CDR3 nucleotide sequence: TGTGCCAGCAGTTACTCTGGGGCCGCGGGGAATGGCTACACCTTC. Protein product: CASSYSGAAGNGYTF.

The chain combines TRBV5-1 with TRBJ2-2; D is unresolved. The CDR3 spans 13 residues. Per the germline V gene, CDR1 is SGHRS and CDR2 is YFSETQ. V lost 0 bases to trimming and J lost 4 bases, with 4 bases between them. The CDR3 nucleotides read TGCGCCAGCAGCTTGGTTCTCACCGGGGAGCTGTTTTTT. The encoded protein is CASSLVLTGELFF.

The V and J genes are TRBV29-1 and TRBJ2-7; 8 bases align to TRBD1. The CDR3 runs 13 residues. The V gene's germline CDR1 is SQVTM and CDR2 ANQGSEA. Trimming cost V 2 bases and J 4 bases; bases outside gene matches: 4. The CDR3 sequence: CSVEPGTGYEQYF. The CDR3 DNA is TGCAGCGTTGAACCCGGGACAGGATACGAGCAGTACTTC.

This rearrangement joins TRBV7-3 to TRBJ2-5; no firm D call. The V end was cut by 2 bases, the J end by 5 bases, with 9 bases between. This CDR3 has 13 amino acids. CDR1 is SGHTA and CDR2 is FQGTGA in the germline V gene. The CDR3 bases are TGTGCCAGCAGCTTAGGTAGAGCGGAGACCCAGTACTTC. Amino acid sequence: CASSLGRAETQYF.

J is TRBJ1-2 and V is TRBV29-1; tentative D call: TRBD1 (6 bases). V was cut by 4 bases and J by 1 base, with 13 bases left in between. From germline, CDR1 is SQVTM and CDR2 ANQGSEA. This CDR3 has 14 residues. CDR3 residues: CSVVSGTLNYGYTF. The CDR3 coding sequence is TGCAGCGTTGTTTCTGGGACACTTAACTATGGCTACACCTTC.

This clone was seen more than once but under ten times. The rearrangement uses TRBV5-6 and TRBJ1-2, with D possibly TRBD1 on 5 matching bases. The V gene lost 4 bases and the J gene lost 2 bases, with 12 bases spanning the gap. Germline V CDR1 and CDR2: SGHDT, YYEEEE. CDR3 length equals 14 residues. Here the CDR3 DNA reads TGTGCCAGCAGCCCGCCCGGGACCAACTATGGCTACACCTTC. Its protein is CASSPPGTNYGYTF.

The chain has TRBV6-6 and TRBJ1-3, with D unresolved. Germline assignment: CDR1 MNHNY and CDR2 SVGAGI (reference sequence). Trimming pared 8 bases from V and 1 base from J, leaving 9 bases between. CDR3 length equals 13 residues. The CDR3 coding sequence is TGTGCCAGCGCCCCGTTTTCTGGAAACACCATATATTTT. Amino acids: CASAPFSGNTIYF.